One and the same sample provided the 32 T cell receptor beta chains below, sequenced in a study of CD8+ T cells in alopecia areata. Following RNA extraction, reverse transcription yielded cDNA that acted as the sequencing template. Method: immunoSEQ multiplex PCR; TCRdb's copy keeps in-frame clones and lacks some. The sample holds about 64,000 clones, roughly 45% seen once. Input material: NKG2D-low CD8+ T cells sorted from blood. These receptors were obtained from a human donor with alopecia areata.

This clone has just a few counts. V and J are TRBV29-1 and TRBJ1-2; no firm D call. Germline assignment: CDR1 SQVTM and CDR2 ANQGSEA. The CDR3 is made up of 11 amino acids. Trimming left V 4 bases short and J 8 bases short, with 11 bases between. The CDR3 DNA reads as TGCAGCGTTGCCCGGGCTCTGGGCTACACCTTC. Translation: CSVARALGYTF.

This sequence joins TRBV7-8 and TRBJ2-3; 11 bases fit TRBD1. Unmatched junction bases numbered 10, after V lost 4 bases and J lost 1 base. The V gene's germline CDR1 is SGHVS and CDR2 FQNEAQ. The CDR3 length is 18 residues. CDR3 in amino acids: CASSSRTGGIRGTDTQYF. The CDR3 DNA reads TGTGCCAGCAGCTCCAGGACAGGGGGCATAAGGGGCACAGATACGCAGTATTTT.

This clone has more than one count but fewer than ten. The chain joins TRBV25-1 to TRBJ1-2; D unresolved. This CDR3 comprises 13 residues. Trimming removed 6 bases from V and 3 bases from J, with 11 bases in between. Germline CDR1 MGHDK, CDR2 SYGVNS. CDR3 sequence: CASRHGDDYGYTF. CDR3 nucleotide sequence: TGTGCCAGCAGACACGGGGATGACTATGGCTACACCTTC.

This sequence joins TRBV30 and TRBJ2-2; no clear D gene. CDR3 length: 11 residues. Deletions cut 0 bases from V and 9 bases from J, with 5 bases between. The germline gives CDR1 GTSNPN, CDR2 SVGIG (reference sequence). The DNA of the CDR3 is TGTGCCTGGAGTGTAAGCCGGGAGCTGTTTTTT. Protein sequence: CAWSVSRELFF.

This chain connects TRBV6-4 to TRBJ2-3; 8 bases are a match to TRBD2. Germline V CDR1 and CDR2: MRHNA, SNTAGT. Trimming removed 3 bases from V and 3 bases from J; junction bases left unmatched: 5. The length of the CDR3 is 15 residues. The CDR3 reads CASSESGSGTDTQYF. The CDR3 DNA is TGTGCCAGCAGTGAAAGCGGGAGTGGTACAGATACGCAGTATTTT.

This clone was detected a few times. In nucleotides, the CDR3 is TGTGCCAGCAGCCGGTCGGGACTTCGCCACGAGCAGTACTTC. Translation: CASSRSGLRHEQYF. The chain is built from TRBV5-4 and TRBJ2-7; D might be TRBD2 (6 bases). Germline V gene data show CDR1 as SGHNT and CDR2 as YYREEE (reference sequence). V lost 4 bases, J lost 5 bases, and 16 bases lay in between. The CDR3 is 14 residues long.

This clone has just a few counts. The rearrangement links TRBV29-1 to TRBJ2-5; 8 positions agree with TRBD2. The CDR3 length is 13 residues. CDR1 and CDR2 (germline): SQVTM, ANQGSEA. CDR3 DNA: TGCGCATCAACGGGAACGCCCCGGGGGGGCCAGTACTTC. It is translated as CASTGTPRGGQYF.

This chain connects TRBV7-9 to TRBJ2-5; TRBD1 matches at 8 bases. V gave up 2 bases and J gave up 1 base; unmatched junction bases: 0. The CDR3 is made up of 14 amino acids. CDR1 and CDR2 from the germline V gene are SEHNR and FQNEAQ (reference sequence). CDR3 DNA sequence: TGTGCCAGCAGCTTAACAGGGGGCCAAGAGACCCAGTACTTC. This gives the protein CASSLTGGQETQYF.

The sample holds a few counts of this clone. V gene TRBV19 combines with J gene TRBJ2-1; TRBD2 aligns across 9 bases. J was trimmed by 3 bases and V by 4 bases; bases with no gene match: 7. CDR1 is LNHDA, CDR2 SQIVND, per germline (reference sequence). CDR3 length: 16 residues. The CDR3 sequence: CASSKGGRAYYNEQFF. CDR3 in DNA: TGTGCCAGTAGTAAGGGCGGGAGGGCATACTACAATGAGCAGTTCTTC.

The chain is built from TRBV7-9 and TRBJ2-3; tentatively, D is TRBD2 (5 bases). Germline lookup yields CDR1 SEHNR and CDR2 FQNEAQ (reference sequence). CDR3 length: 14 amino acids. V gave up 1 base and J gave up 1 base, with 6 bases separating them. The CDR3 loop is CASSLVGGTDTQYF. CDR3 nucleotide sequence: TGTGCCAGCAGCTTAGTCGGGGGCACAGATACGCAGTATTTT.

V usage is TRBV13 and J usage is TRBJ2-7; perhaps TRBD2 as D (5 bases). The V gene's germline CDR1 is PRHDT and CDR2 FYEKMQ (reference sequence). The CDR3 has 12 amino acids. The V gene lost 6 bases and the J gene lost 3 bases, with 9 bases spanning the gap. Here the CDR3 reads CASRRAGYEQYF. The CDR3 DNA follows: TGTGCCAGCAGGAGGGCAGGCTACGAGCAGTACTTC.

This clone was seen only a few times. J is TRBJ2-3 and V is TRBV10-3, with TRBD2 matching 8 bases. The CDR3 runs 16 residues. From germline, CDR1 is ENHRY and CDR2 SYGVKD. Trimming cost V 2 bases and J 0 bases; bases outside gene matches: 4. The CDR3 protein is CAISEASSGSTDTQYF. In DNA, the CDR3 is TGTGCCATCAGTGAGGCGTCTAGCGGGAGCACAGATACGCAGTATTTT.

In this sample, this clone turned up a few times. V usage is TRBV27 and J usage is TRBJ2-7; tentative D call: TRBD1 (5 bases). The ends were cut back, 8 bases at V and 0 bases at J, with 14 bases in the middle. CDR3 length: 14 residues. The germline V gene encodes CDR1 MNHEY and CDR2 SMNVEV (reference sequence). CDR3 amino acids: CASGAGMGSYEQYF. DNA for the CDR3: TGTGCCAGCGGGGCCGGAATGGGCTCCTACGAGCAGTACTTC.

This clone has a handful of counts. The V gene is TRBV5-1, the J gene TRBJ2-1, with no clear D. Deletions cut 3 bases from V and 0 bases from J, with 10 bases between. The CDR3 consists of 15 residues. The germline V gene encodes CDR1 SGHRS and CDR2 YFSETQ. CDR3 nucleotide sequence: TGCGCCAGCAGCTCGTATCTCAGCTCCTACAATGAGCAGTTCTTC. Amino acids: CASSSYLSSYNEQFF.

This clone has more than one count but fewer than ten. V usage is TRBV5-5 and J usage is TRBJ1-4; D unclear. The germline V and J ends were trimmed by 5 bases and 5 bases, with 16 bases remaining between them. The CDR3 length is 15 residues. CDR1 is SGHKS, CDR2 YYEKEE, per germline (reference sequence). CDR3 sequence reads: CASSPVDGQNEKLFF. The CDR3 bases are TGTGCCAGCAGTCCCGTGGACGGCCAGAATGAAAAACTGTTTTTT.

This chain uses TRBV25-1 with TRBJ1-1; a possible D gene is TRBD1 (5 bases). CDR1 and CDR2 (germline): MGHDK, SYGVNS. With 6 bases removed from V and 4 bases from J, the gap between germline ends came to 12 bases. The CDR3 contains 13 residues. The CDR3 protein is CASSRGGFTEAFF. The CDR3 DNA sequence: TGTGCCAGCAGCCGGGGGGGATTCACTGAAGCTTTCTTT.

The chain joins TRBV5-6 to TRBJ1-1; 8 nucleotides match TRBD1. This CDR3 has 15 residues. From germline, CDR1 is SGHDT and CDR2 YYEEEE. V shed 4 bases, J shed 4 bases, and the junction held 9 bases outside the gene matches. CDR3 region: CASSMDRVVATEAFF. The CDR3 DNA sequence: TGTGCCAGCAGCATGGACAGGGTTGTGGCCACTGAAGCTTTCTTT.

This clone turned up a few times. The chain carries TRBV7-9 and TRBJ2-2, with D unresolved. Trimming left V 1 base short and J 7 bases short, with 4 bases between. Germline V gene data show CDR1 as SEHNR and CDR2 as FQNEAQ (reference sequence). There are 12 residues in the CDR3. CDR3 DNA sequence: TGTGCCAGCAGCTTAGTTCGCGGGGAGCTGTTTTTT. This translates into CASSLVRGELFF.

V gene TRBV20-1 combines with J gene TRBJ2-7; D gene unclear. Germline CDR1 DFQATT, CDR2 SNEGSKA (reference sequence). Trimming stripped 3 bases from V and 6 bases from J, with 0 bases between. The CDR3 spans 8 residues. CDR3 residues: CSASEQYF. As DNA, the CDR3 is TGCAGTGCTAGCGAGCAGTACTTC.

This clone occurred once. This chain uses TRBV27 with TRBJ1-5, with D unresolved. Germline V gene lookup returns CDR1 MNHEY and CDR2 SMNVEV (reference sequence). CDR3 length equals 18 residues. Trimming removed 4 bases at V and 0 bases at J, with 19 bases between. The CDR3 is CASSSKPGHRYSNQPQHF. DNA for the CDR3: TGTGCCAGCAGTTCAAAACCGGGCCACCGATATAGCAATCAGCCCCAGCATTTT.

The chain links TRBV19 to TRBJ2-5, with TRBD1 matching 7 bases. V shed 10 bases, J shed 3 bases, and the junction held 5 bases outside the gene matches. CDR1 is LNHDA and CDR2 is SQIVND in the germline V gene (reference sequence). The length of the CDR3 is 12 residues. CDR3 residues: CATWDSEETQYF. Written as DNA, the CDR3 is TGTGCCACCTGGGACAGCGAAGAGACCCAGTACTTC.

This rearrangement joins TRBV28 to TRBJ1-2, with D uncertain. Germline CDR1 MDHEN, CDR2 SYDVKM. V lost 11 bases, J lost 3 bases, and 10 bases lay in between. This CDR3 has 11 amino acids. CDR3 loop: CAHRSDYGYTF. In nucleotides, the CDR3 is TGTGCCCATCGGAGTGACTATGGCTACACCTTC.

The genes are TRBV7-9 and TRBJ1-2; 10 nucleotides match TRBD1. The CDR3 is 19 amino acids. With V trimmed by 5 bases and J by 4 bases, 19 bases remained unmatched. Germline V gene sequence: CDR1 SEHNR, CDR2 FQNEAQ (reference sequence). The DNA for the CDR3 is TGTGCCAGCAGCCTCGGAGCGGCCATCGGGACAGGGGACTCCTATGGCTACACCTTC. It is translated as CASSLGAAIGTGDSYGYTF.

The rearrangement uses TRBV6-5 and TRBJ2-7; the match to TRBD1 covers 7 bases. The CDR3 consists of 15 residues. From germline, CDR1 is MNHEY and CDR2 SVGAGI. Unmatched junction bases numbered 9, after V lost 5 bases and J lost 2 bases. The CDR3 reads CASSPWETGTYEQYF. Here the CDR3 DNA reads TGTGCCAGCAGTCCCTGGGAGACAGGGACCTACGAGCAGTACTTC.

The chain uses TRBV7-9 and TRBJ2-7; D is uncertain. Trimming left V 5 bases short and J 5 bases short, with 7 bases between. The CDR3 runs to 11 residues. Per the germline V gene, CDR1 is SEHNR and CDR2 is FQNEAQ (reference sequence). DNA for the CDR3: TGTGCCAGCAGCCCACGGGACGAGCAGTACTTC. This sequence encodes CASSPRDEQYF.

The J gene is TRBJ2-5, the V gene TRBV7-9, with TRBD2 matching 8 bases. Germline V gives CDR1 SEHNR, CDR2 FQNEAQ (reference sequence). With 5 bases clipped from V and 5 bases from J, the junction kept 10 bases outside the gene matches. The CDR3 loop spans 15 amino acids. The CDR3 loop is CASSPAGGARETQYF. CDR3 nucleotide sequence: TGTGCCAGCAGCCCCGCCGGGGGGGCGCGGGAGACCCAGTACTTC.

This clone turned up a few times. The gene calls are TRBV5-1 and TRBJ2-1; TRBD2 aligns across 11 bases. The CDR3 consists of 17 residues. CDR1 SGHRS and CDR2 YFSETQ come from the germline V gene. J lost 4 bases, V lost 0 bases, and 6 bases had no gene match. The CDR3 DNA sequence: TGCGCCAGCAGCTTGGCCACCCTAGCGGGAGGTTACAATGAGCAGTTCTTC. It translates to CASSLATLAGGYNEQFF.

This clone was detected a few times. The gene calls are TRBV5-1 and TRBJ2-7; TRBD1 agrees at 7 bases. V lost 4 bases to trimming and J lost 3 bases; unmatched junction nucleotides: 7. From germline, CDR1 is SGHRS and CDR2 YFSETQ. CDR3 length: 14 amino acids. CDR3 protein: CASSLNRDSYEQYF. The CDR3 DNA follows: TGCGCCAGCAGCCTCAACCGGGACAGCTACGAGCAGTACTTC.

In its sample, this clone was seen many times. The same CDR3 also results from other DNA sequences found in this sample. The V call is TRBV7-8, the J call TRBJ2-7; 7 bases map to TRBD2. V shed 1 base, J shed 0 bases, and the junction held 3 bases outside the gene matches. The CDR3 is 15 residues long. The germline V gene encodes CDR1 SGHVS and CDR2 FQNEAQ. Here the CDR3 reads CASSLEGGSSYEQYF. The DNA for the CDR3 is TGTGCCAGCAGCTTAGAGGGCGGGAGCTCCTACGAGCAGTACTTC.

The chain carries TRBV7-9 and TRBJ2-7, with 9 bases lining up with TRBD1. Trimming cost V 4 bases and J 3 bases; bases outside gene matches: 10. CDR3 length: 16 residues. The germline CDR1 and CDR2 sequences are SEHNR and FQNEAQ (reference sequence). The CDR3 protein is CASSSPTRDRDYEQYF. Written as DNA, the CDR3 is TGTGCCAGCAGCTCCCCCACCCGGGACAGGGACTACGAGCAGTACTTC.

A few counts support this clone. The V gene is TRBV7-9, the J gene TRBJ2-2; D is undetermined. Trimming stripped 4 bases from V and 1 base from J, with 7 bases between. This CDR3 has 14 residues. Germline CDR1 and CDR2: SEHNR and FQNEAQ (reference sequence). The CDR3 region is CASSSDKNTGELFF. The CDR3 coding sequence is TGTGCCAGCAGCTCCGACAAGAACACCGGGGAGCTGTTTTTT.

This clone was seen a few times. V and J are TRBV23-1 and TRBJ2-5; D is ambiguous. TRBV23-1 has ORF status, its function being uncertain. Trimming removed 4 bases from V and 0 bases from J, with 12 bases in between. The CDR3 contains 15 residues. CDR3 in DNA: TGCGCCAGCAGTCCCCCCCGGACCTACCAAGAGACCCAGTACTTC. Translated: CASSPPRTYQETQYF.